This TCR beta chain emerged from a study of shared clonotypes between healthy human individuals. Study-wide results and caveats: The diversity represented, both genetic and in exposure history, was limited by few donors.

The table lists this clone with a few counts. Antigen: not known. The repertoire was sequenced with immunoSEQ multiplex PCR; TCRdb's copy has only in-frame clones and lacks some. The profile shows 950,000 to 1,100,000 clones, 75% to 80% of them singletons. Germline V lookup: CDR1 WSHSY, CDR2 SAAADI. The CDR3 is made up of 15 amino acids. Trimming removed 1 base at V and 6 bases at J, with 16 bases between. The V gene is TRBV10-2, the J gene TRBJ2-7, with a weak D call TRBD1 (6 bases). This clonotype originated in a man aged 18 to 30 in good health. Some clones in this sample may be carry-over from other donors' samples. Sequenced input: memory CD4+ T cells from PBMCs. Indicated subset: CD45RA-negative fraction. CDR3 DNA: TGCGCCAGCAGTGAGTGGCAGGGGTCGGTGGTCGAGCAGTACTTC. It yields the protein CASSEWQGSVVEQYF.